These 23 T cell receptor beta chains share one sample of origin, sequenced in a study of shared T cell receptors in the human thymus. The method was immunoSEQ multiplex PCR; TCRdb's version includes in-frame clones alone and lacks a portion of them. The sample records 55,000 to 80,000 clones, roughly 96% being singletons. Specimen: thymocytes. The receptors were gathered from a human donor.

The chain has TRBV19 and TRBJ2-3, with a weak D call TRBD2 (5 bases). Germline CDR1 and CDR2: LNHDA and SQIVND (reference sequence). The CDR3 extends over 13 amino acids. Trimming left V 5 bases short and J 6 bases short, with 12 bases between. In DNA, the CDR3 is TGTGCCAGTAGTTCCTGGCGGAGGGATACGCAGTATTTT. Translating gives CASSSWRRDTQYF.

The rearrangement joins TRBV28 to TRBJ2-3, with 9 bases aligning to TRBD2. The CDR3 spans 19 residues. CDR1 MDHEN and CDR2 SYDVKM come from the germline V gene. V gave up 5 bases and J gave up 4 bases; unmatched junction bases: 19. The CDR3 protein is CASSPTPSLAGGASDTQYF. The CDR3 coding sequence is TGTGCCAGCAGTCCAACCCCTAGTCTGGCGGGGGGGGCTTCAGATACGCAGTATTTT.

This chain connects TRBV4-1 to TRBJ1-3; TRBD1 might be the D (6 bases). This CDR3 is 14 amino acids long. The ends were cut back, 1 base at V and 3 bases at J, with 7 bases in the middle. Germline V gene lookup returns CDR1 MGHRA and CDR2 YSYEKL. The CDR3 region is CASSQADSGNTIYF. The CDR3 region has the DNA TGCGCCAGCAGCCAAGCGGACAGTGGAAACACCATATATTTT.

This clone was seen once. V is TRBV18 and J is TRBJ2-6; 11 nucleotides match TRBD1. Germline assignment: CDR1 KGHSH and CDR2 LQKENI. V gave up 0 bases and J gave up 2 bases; unmatched junction bases: 6. The CDR3 covers 19 residues. The CDR3 reads CASSPPARTGGAGANVLTF. CDR3 bases: TGTGCCAGCTCACCACCCGCCCGGACAGGGGGCGCTGGGGCCAACGTCCTGACTTTC.

V usage is TRBV27 and J usage is TRBJ2-1; the D gene could be TRBD1 or TRBD2 (5 bases each). Trimming removed 6 bases at V and 0 bases at J, with 24 bases between. This CDR3 spans 19 amino acids. Germline V lookup: CDR1 MNHEY, CDR2 SMNVEV (reference sequence). The CDR3 DNA reads as TGTGCCAGCAGCCAACCCTTGGGGACGGATTCGGGCTCCTACAATGAGCAGTTCTTC. It is translated as CASSQPLGTDSGSYNEQFF.

The V gene is TRBV6-6, the J gene TRBJ1-2; the match to TRBD1 covers 7 bases. Germline-derived CDR1 and CDR2 are MNHNY and SVGAGI (reference sequence). This CDR3 comprises 14 residues. J lost 4 bases, V lost 4 bases, and 6 bases had no gene match. In DNA, the CDR3 is TGTGCCAGCAGTTCGCGACAGGGAGGCTATGGCTACACCTTC. Protein product: CASSSRQGGYGYTF.

This clone appeared a single time. This sequence joins TRBV6-4 and TRBJ2-7; the match to TRBD2 covers 9 bases. After removal of 0 bases from V and 3 bases from J, the junction contained 6 bases not matched to a gene. The CDR3 is 16 amino acids. From germline, CDR1 is MRHNA and CDR2 SNTAGT. CDR3 in amino acids: CASSDSLAGDGYEQYF. The CDR3 DNA reads as TGTGCCAGCAGTGACTCCTTAGCGGGGGACGGCTACGAGCAGTACTTC.

The chain combines TRBV30 with TRBJ2-1; 10 bases line up with TRBD2. From germline, CDR1 is GTSNPN and CDR2 SVGIG (reference sequence). This CDR3 is built from 20 residues. After removal of 2 bases from V and 3 bases from J, the junction contained 19 bases not matched to a gene. CDR3: CAWSLSPNPLTSGDYNEQFF. The CDR3 nucleotides read TGTGCCTGGAGTCTTTCCCCCAACCCCCTCACTAGCGGGGACTACAATGAGCAGTTCTTC. Supplemented by reference TRBV30 and TRBJ2-1, the full variable domain reads SQTIHQWPATLVQPVGSPLSLECTVEGTSNPNLYWYRQAAGRGLQLLFYSVGIGQISSEVPQNLSASRPQDRQFILSSKKLLLSDSGFYLCAWSLSPNPLTSGDYNEQFFGPGTRLTVL.

V gene TRBV11-2 combines with J gene TRBJ2-1, with unresolved D. Trimming took off 7 bases at V and 7 bases at J, with 20 bases between the two ends. CDR3 length: 15 amino acids. CDR1 is SGHAT, CDR2 FQNNGV, per germline. CDR3 protein: CASTIINGRANEQFF. CDR3 DNA: TGTGCCAGCACTATAATAAATGGAAGGGCAAATGAGCAGTTCTTC.

The V gene is TRBV12-5, the J gene TRBJ1-6; 11 nucleotides align to TRBD1. CDR1 and CDR2 from the germline V gene are LGHNT and FRNRAP. The V segment lost 6 bases and the J segment 1 base; nucleotides outside the gene matches: 17. CDR3 length: 21 amino acids. The CDR3 nucleotides are TGTGCTAGTGGAAAGAGCCTCTCGGGACAGGGGGTTTTTTCCTATAATTCACCCCTCCACTTT. Translating it yields CASGKSLSGQGVFSYNSPLHF.

The table lists this clone with a count of one. This chain joins TRBV14 and TRBJ1-1; D perhaps matches TRBD1 (5 bases). Trimming took 0 bases from V and 5 from J, leaving 19 bases between them. There are 17 residues in the CDR3. Germline V gives CDR1 SGHDN, CDR2 FVKESK. The CDR3 DNA sequence: TGTGCCAGCAGCCAAGATCTACGGAGCGAGGGGAGGACTGAAGCTTTCTTT. Encoded protein: CASSQDLRSEGRTEAFF.

CDR3 sequence reads: CASSSSIHLYGYTF. The CDR3 DNA reads as TGTGCCAGCAGTTCCTCAATTCACCTCTATGGCTACACCTTC. The rearrangement joins TRBV6-5 to TRBJ1-2, with D uncertain. Trimming cost V 4 bases and J 4 bases, with 13 bases left between them. From germline, CDR1 is MNHEY and CDR2 SVGAGI. The length of the CDR3 is 14 residues.

The genes are TRBV6-5 and TRBJ1-1; D might be TRBD1 (6 bases). V was trimmed by 2 bases and J by 2 bases, leaving 9 bases between them. Germline-derived CDR1 and CDR2 are MNHEY and SVGAGI. CDR3 length equals 14 residues. CDR3 residues: CASSYAGANTEAFF. CDR3 nucleotide sequence: TGTGCCAGCAGTTACGCAGGGGCCAACACTGAAGCTTTCTTT.

V usage is TRBV6-1 and J usage is TRBJ2-7; D is possibly TRBD2 (5 bases). The CDR3 has 13 amino acids. Trimming pared 6 bases from V and 4 bases from J, leaving 13 bases between. CDR1 MNHNS and CDR2 SASEGT come from the germline V gene. The CDR3 here is CASRGSFRYEQYF. CDR3 in DNA: TGTGCCAGCAGGGGGAGCTTTCGGTACGAGCAGTACTTC.

This clone has only one observation. The rearrangement links TRBV5-4 to TRBJ2-1, with D perhaps TRBD1 or TRBD2 (5 bases each). The CDR3 extends over 14 amino acids. Germline V gene sequence: CDR1 SGHNT, CDR2 YYREEE (reference sequence). The V end was cut by 2 bases, the J end by 7 bases, with 13 bases between. The DNA for the CDR3 is TGTGCCAGCAGCTTCGGGCGAGGGGTGAATGAGCAGTTCTTC. Protein product: CASSFGRGVNEQFF.

The chain has TRBV7-8 and TRBJ2-2; D may be TRBD1 or TRBD2 (6 bases each). The CDR3 contains 11 residues. The ends were cut back, 10 bases at V and 7 bases at J, with 10 bases in the middle. Germline lookup yields CDR1 SGHVS and CDR2 FQNEAQ. As DNA, the CDR3 is TGTGCCACGGAGGGGGACGGGGAGCTGTTTTTT. This sequence encodes CATEGDGELFF.

The V call is TRBV28, the J call TRBJ2-5; D gene uncertain. V was cut by 6 bases and J by 3 bases, with 8 bases left in between. The CDR3 loop spans 12 amino acids. In germline, CDR1 is MDHEN, CDR2 SYDVKM. CDR3 bases: TGTGCCAGCAGAAATGGCGAAGAGACCCAGTACTTC. Its protein product is CASRNGEETQYF.

The J gene is TRBJ1-1, the V gene TRBV10-3; no reliable D call. Trimming pared 11 bases from V and 0 bases from J, leaving 13 bases between. From germline, CDR1 is ENHRY and CDR2 SYGVKD. The CDR3 length is 13 residues. CDR3 in DNA: TGTGCCGCAATGGAGGCTTTGAACACTGAAGCTTTCTTT. It encodes CAAMEALNTEAFF.

V usage is TRBV5-5 and J usage is TRBJ1-6; 7 bases fit TRBD1. CDR1 is SGHKS and CDR2 is YYEKEE in the germline V gene (reference sequence). The CDR3 is 18 residues long. With V trimmed by 2 bases and J by 0 bases, 8 bases remained unmatched. The CDR3 sequence is CASSLTGTEGSYNSPLHF. In DNA form, the CDR3 reads TGTGCCAGCAGCTTAACCGGGACAGAAGGCTCCTATAATTCACCCCTCCACTTT.

The chain carries TRBV28 and TRBJ1-2; D remains unclear. The CDR3 extends over 12 amino acids. The germline CDR1 and CDR2 sequences are MDHEN and SYDVKM. V shed 6 bases and J shed 6 bases, with 11 bases lying between them. The CDR3 reads CASSPQEDGYTF. Here the CDR3 DNA reads TGTGCCAGCAGCCCTCAGGAGGATGGCTACACCTTC.

This clone was seen just once. The chain has TRBV5-6 and TRBJ1-6; no clear D gene. Trimming pared 0 bases from V and 8 bases from J, leaving 21 bases between. Looked up from germline, CDR1 is SGHDT and CDR2 is YYEEEE. The CDR3 is 18 amino acids. The chain's CDR3 is CASSLGAQDKPFYSPLHF. CDR3 DNA: TGTGCCAGCAGCTTGGGAGCACAAGACAAGCCTTTTTATTCACCCCTCCACTTT.

V is TRBV6-1 and J is TRBJ2-2; the D is unclear. Trimming removed 5 bases from V and 4 bases from J, with 14 bases in between. Looked up from germline, CDR1 is MNHNS and CDR2 is SASEGT. The CDR3 covers 15 residues. CDR3 sequence (DNA): TGTGCCAGCAGTCTCAGGAGCAGAGTCACCGGGGAGCTGTTTTTT. Amino acids: CASSLRSRVTGELFF.

The V gene is TRBV6-5, the J gene TRBJ2-7, with 12 bases aligning to TRBD2. The trim removed 2 bases at V and 4 bases at J, leaving 0 bases unmatched. CDR1 is MNHEY, CDR2 SVGAGI, per germline. The CDR3 sequence is 14 residues long. The CDR3 DNA follows: TGTGCCAGCAGTTACACTAGCGGGGGGTACGAGCAGTACTTC. This encodes CASSYTSGGYEQYF.